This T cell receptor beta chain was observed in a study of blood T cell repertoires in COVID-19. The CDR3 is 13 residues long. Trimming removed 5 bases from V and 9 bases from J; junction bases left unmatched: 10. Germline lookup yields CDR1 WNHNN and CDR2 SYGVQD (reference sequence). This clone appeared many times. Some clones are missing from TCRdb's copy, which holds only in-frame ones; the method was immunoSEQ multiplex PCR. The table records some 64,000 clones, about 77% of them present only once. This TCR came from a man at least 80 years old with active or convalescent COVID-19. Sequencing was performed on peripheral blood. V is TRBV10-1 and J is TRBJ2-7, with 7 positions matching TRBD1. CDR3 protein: CASSWTGPRGQYF. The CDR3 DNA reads TGCGCCAGCAGTTGGACAGGACCCAGAGGGCAGTACTTC.